Each of the 3 T cell receptor beta chains below was sequenced from the same sample in a study of T cells in Graves' hyperthyroidism and ophthalmopathy. Researchers amplified the TCR beta CDR3 regions from RNA transcripts. The HTBI primer set served for first-round RT-PCR of the TCR CDR3. MiXCR was run by TCRdb on the multiplex PCR reads, yielding one entry per CDR3 protein. The table lists about 350,000 distinct CDR3 sequences, roughly 15% of them singletons. The sample consisted of blood. Receptor source: a woman aged 25 to 45 with Graves' hyperthyroidism that later progressed to Graves' ophthalmopathy.

The sample holds many counts of this clonotype. This chain links TRBV9 with TRBJ2-5; D remains ambiguous. The CDR3 is 12 residues long. V lost 3 bases to trimming and J lost 3 bases, with 6 bases between them. Germline V CDR1 and CDR2: SGDLS, YYNGEE. Here the CDR3 DNA reads TGTGCCAGCAGCGGGAGCAAAGAGACCCAGTACTTC. It codes for CASSGSKETQYF.

The chain combines TRBV7-9 with TRBJ2-5; TRBD2 aligns across 14 bases. This CDR3 contains 17 residues. CDR1 and CDR2 from the germline V gene are SEHNR and FQNEAQ (reference sequence). With V trimmed by 5 bases and J by 1 base, 6 bases remained unmatched. In DNA form, the CDR3 reads TGTGCCAGCAGCCCTCCCGGGACTAGCGGGAGCCAAGAGACCCAGTACTTC. It codes for CASSPPGTSGSQETQYF.

This clonotype occurred many times. The chain couples TRBV7-9 to TRBJ2-2; 9 bases match TRBD1. Germline V gene data show CDR1 as SEHNR and CDR2 as FQNEAQ (reference sequence). This CDR3 spans 15 amino acids. The junction had 6 bases not matched to a gene; V was cut back by 7 bases and J by 3 bases. The CDR3 loop is CASTGDRVHTGELFF. The CDR3 bases are TGTGCCAGCACCGGGGACAGGGTGCACACCGGGGAGCTGTTTTTT.